Included here is one T cell receptor beta chain sequence, with context. Its antigen is unidentified. Trimming left V 0 bases short and J 0 bases short, with 12 bases between. This CDR3 is 16 amino acids long. The record originates from a study of cytomegalovirus exposure and HLA in healthy donors. Study outcomes and limitations: When analyzed later, the rates of TCR association showed variation by HLA locus, with DRB1 the most and HLA-C the fewest.

Vbeta (60) and Jbeta (13) primers were used in the PCR. This table comes from immunoSEQ multiplex PCR, and its TCRdb copy is limited to in-frame clones, with some not included. The sample lists 150,000 to 200,000 clones; approximately 80% were seen once. This TCR derives from a woman between 50 and 59 years old in good health and CMV-seronegative. The J gene is TRBJ1-1, the V gene TRBV5-3; D is unresolved. TRBV5-3 is identified as an open reading frame with a role that is uncertain. The sample comprised PBMCs. CDR3 sequence: CARSLVGTVMNTEAFF. The CDR3 DNA reads as TGTGCCAGAAGCTTGGTGGGTACAGTCATGAACACTGAAGCTTTCTTT.